This TCR beta chain was recorded in a study of early T cells in non-severe SARS-CoV-2 infection. This clonotype has a handful of counts. TCRdb re-analysed the 5' RACE reads in MiXCR, keeping a single row per CDR3 protein. The data hold approximately 65,000 distinct CDR3 sequences, with roughly 10% observed a single time. J was trimmed by 6 bases and V by 5 bases; bases with no gene match: 10. This CDR3 is 15 amino acids long. This chain uses TRBV12-3 or TRBV12-4 with TRBJ2-1; 7 bases fit TRBD2. Source material: whole blood. This clonotype was sampled from an adult who was a healthcare worker with PCR-confirmed SARS-CoV-2 infection or an uninfected control (not recorded which). In nucleotides, the CDR3 is TGTGCCAGCAGTCCGGGCGGGAGCGCCTCCAATGAGCAGTTCTTC. It encodes CASSPGGSASNEQFF.